This T cell receptor beta chain originates from a study of somatic mutations in cytotoxic T cells in rheumatoid arthritis. Overall study results and limits: Within 8 of 65 patients, the single biggest CD8+ clone made up more than 20% of CD8+ cells. Increasing age coincided with elevated CD8+ clonality among rheumatoid arthritis patients, though not among healthy controls.

In germline, CDR1 is SGHNT, CDR2 YYREEE (reference sequence). V lost 2 bases and J lost 7; bases outside the gene matches: 16. This CDR3 is 17 amino acids long. Comment on this clone: Its antigen is unknown.

Generated by immunoSEQ multiplex PCR, the TCRdb table keeps only in-frame clones and is missing some. The sample holds about 23,000 clones, approximately 80% seen once. The receptor was isolated from an adult with rheumatoid arthritis. The gene calls are TRBV5-4 and TRBJ2-7; 9 bases agree with TRBD2. What was sequenced was CD8+ T cells sorted from blood. The CDR3 spells CASSLGGSSGDSREQYF. The CDR3 coding sequence is TGTGCCAGCAGCTTAGGTGGGTCTAGCGGGGACTCCCGTGAGCAGTACTTC.